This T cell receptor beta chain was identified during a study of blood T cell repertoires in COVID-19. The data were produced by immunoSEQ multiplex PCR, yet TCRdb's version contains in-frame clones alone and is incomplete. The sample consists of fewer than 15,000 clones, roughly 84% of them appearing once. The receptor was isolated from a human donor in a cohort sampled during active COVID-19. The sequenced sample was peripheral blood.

The chain's CDR3 is CSVVRGGSTDTQYF. The DNA of the CDR3 is TGCAGCGTAGTCAGGGGAGGGAGCACAGATACGCAGTATTTT. This chain links TRBV29-1 with TRBJ2-3, with D perhaps matching TRBD2 (7 bases). The CDR3 runs 14 residues. CDR1 SQVTM and CDR2 ANQGSEA come from the germline V gene. V was clipped by 6 bases and J by 0 bases, with 13 bases between them.